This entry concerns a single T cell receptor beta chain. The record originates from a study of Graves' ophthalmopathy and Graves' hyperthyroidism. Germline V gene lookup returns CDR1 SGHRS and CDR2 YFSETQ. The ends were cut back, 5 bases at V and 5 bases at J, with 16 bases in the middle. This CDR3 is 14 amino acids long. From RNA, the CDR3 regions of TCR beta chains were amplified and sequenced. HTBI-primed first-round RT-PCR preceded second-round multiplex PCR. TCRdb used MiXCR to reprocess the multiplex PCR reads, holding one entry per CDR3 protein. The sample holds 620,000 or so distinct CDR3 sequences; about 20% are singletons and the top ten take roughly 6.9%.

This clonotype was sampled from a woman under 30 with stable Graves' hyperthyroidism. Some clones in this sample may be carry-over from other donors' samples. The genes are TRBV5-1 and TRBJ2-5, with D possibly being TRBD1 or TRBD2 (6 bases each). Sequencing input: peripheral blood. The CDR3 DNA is TGCGCCAGCAGAGAGGGGGGCCGGGTGGAGACCCAGTACTTC. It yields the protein CASREGGRVETQYF. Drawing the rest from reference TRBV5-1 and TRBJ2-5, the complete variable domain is KAGVTQTPRYLIKTRGQQVTLSCSPISGHRSVSWYQQTPGQGLQFLFEYFSETQRNKGNFPGRFSGRQFSNSRSEMNVSTLELGDSALYLCASREGGRVETQYFGPGTRLLVL.